A single sample is the source of the 25 T cell receptor beta chains below, sequenced in a study of neoadjuvant anti-PD-1 for oral cavity cancer. TCRdb keeps only in-frame clones here, not all; method: immunoSEQ multiplex PCR. The table has fewer than 20,000 clones, roughly 60% seen once; the top ten hold about 3%. The sample here was PBMCs, taken before nivolumab (anti-PD-1) treatment. The receptor set was obtained from a person aged 40-85 years with oral cavity squamous cell carcinoma.

The CDR3 DNA reads as TGTGCCAGTCGATCCTACACAGATACGCAGTATTTT. Its protein product is CASRSYTDTQYF. The chain uses TRBV28 and TRBJ2-3; D uncertain. Trimming took 9 bases from V and 2 from J, leaving 9 bases between them. CDR3 length equals 12 residues. The germline V gene has CDR1 MDHEN and CDR2 SYDVKM.

V usage is TRBV29-1 and J usage is TRBJ2-5; 9 bases align to TRBD1. Germline V lookup: CDR1 SQVTM, CDR2 ANQGSEA. CDR3 size: 12 residues. With V trimmed by 7 bases and J by 3 bases, 3 bases remained unmatched. The DNA for the CDR3 is TGCAGCGGCGGGGACAGGGAAGAGACCCAGTACTTC. It specifies CSGGDREETQYF.

V is TRBV5-1 and J is TRBJ2-2; TRBD2 agrees at 8 bases. The germline CDR1 and CDR2 sequences are SGHRS and YFSETQ. The CDR3 covers 16 residues. V lost 4 bases, J lost 4 bases, and 9 bases stayed unmatched. The CDR3 coding sequence is TGCGCCAGCAGCATCGGACTAGCCGGCGGCACCGGGGAGCTGTTTTTT. It translates to CASSIGLAGGTGELFF. The whole variable domain, remainder taken from reference TRBV5-1 and TRBJ2-2, is KAGVTQTPRYLIKTRGQQVTLSCSPISGHRSVSWYQQTPGQGLQFLFEYFSETQRNKGNFPGRFSGRQFSNSRSEMNVSTLELGDSALYLCASSIGLAGGTGELFFGEGSRLTVL.

The rearrangement links TRBV20-1 to TRBJ2-7, with D uncertain. This CDR3 contains 10 residues. Deletions cut 8 bases from V and 1 base from J, with 6 bases between. The V gene's germline CDR1 is DFQATT and CDR2 SNEGSKA (reference sequence). Written as DNA, the CDR3 is TGCAGTTACAAGTCCTACGAGCAGTACTTC. Translating gives CSYKSYEQYF.

The rearrangement uses TRBV5-1 and TRBJ2-5, with no clear D. In germline, CDR1 is SGHRS, CDR2 YFSETQ. The CDR3 sequence is 15 residues long. Trimming removed 0 bases at V and 2 bases at J, with 11 bases between. In DNA, the CDR3 is TGCGCCAGCAGCTTGGTGAGTGCTGCACAAGAGACCCAGTACTTC. Encoded protein: CASSLVSAAQETQYF.

The gene calls are TRBV30 and TRBJ1-5; D gene uncertain. Germline-derived CDR1 and CDR2 are GTSNPN and SVGIG (reference sequence). V was cut by 1 base and J by 9 bases, with 10 bases left in between. The CDR3 runs to 12 residues. The CDR3 bases are TGTGCCTGGAGTGCCCTGGCGGGGCCCCAGCATTTT. Translating it yields CAWSALAGPQHF.

This sequence joins TRBV2 and TRBJ2-1; D is perhaps TRBD1 (5 bases). The germline V gene encodes CDR1 SNHLY and CDR2 FYNNEI. The CDR3 is made up of 13 amino acids. V lost 1 base to trimming and J lost 7 bases, with 8 bases between them. In DNA form, the CDR3 reads TGTGCCAGCAGTGAAGGGGGCTTAAATGAGCAGTTCTTC. It specifies CASSEGGLNEQFF.

The gene calls are TRBV10-2 and TRBJ2-5, with D possibly matching TRBD2 (5 bases). The CDR3 totals 14 residues. V shed 7 bases and J shed 2 bases, with 14 bases lying between them. Germline V gene sequence: CDR1 WSHSY, CDR2 SAAADI. The CDR3 here is CASMRAVQQETQYF. CDR3 DNA: TGCGCCAGCATGAGGGCCGTTCAACAAGAGACCCAGTACTTC.

The chain carries TRBV4-1 and TRBJ1-2, with a weak D call TRBD1 (6 bases). Per germline, CDR1 MGHRA and CDR2 YSYEKL. Deletions cut 6 bases from V and 4 bases from J, with 15 bases between. This CDR3 has 14 residues. The CDR3 region has the DNA TGCGCCAGCAGTCAGGACAGAATCTCCTATGGCTACACCTTC. Its translation is CASSQDRISYGYTF.

The gene calls are TRBV7-2 and TRBJ2-5; possible D gene TRBD2, 5 bases. There are 14 residues in the CDR3. The V end lost 5 bases, the J end lost 5 bases, and 15 bases lay between the germline ends. The germline V gene has CDR1 SGHTA and CDR2 FQGNSA. CDR3 DNA sequence: TGTGCCAGCAGCCCCGGGGTGATCCAGGAGACCCAGTACTTC. Amino acid sequence: CASSPGVIQETQYF.

This rearrangement joins TRBV5-1 to TRBJ1-2, with TRBD1 identical over 12 bases. Unmatched junction bases numbered 2, after V lost 4 bases and J lost 7 bases. Germline V gives CDR1 SGHRS, CDR2 YFSETQ. The CDR3 is 13 residues long. The CDR3, as DNA: TGCGCCAGCAGCCTGGGACAGGGGGCTGGCTACACCTTC. Its protein product is CASSLGQGAGYTF.

This clone has more than one count but fewer than ten. The chain has TRBV11-2 and TRBJ2-1; D unclear. The CDR3 is made up of 14 amino acids. V lost 1 base, J lost 8 bases, and 12 bases lay in between. Germline V gene lookup returns CDR1 SGHAT and CDR2 FQNNGV. The chain's CDR3 is CASSLGPPAHEQFF. For the CDR3, the DNA is TGTGCCAGCAGCTTAGGGCCCCCGGCCCATGAGCAGTTCTTC.

The chain couples TRBV6-6 to TRBJ1-1, with no clear D. CDR1 and CDR2 from the germline V gene are MNHNY and SVGAGI (reference sequence). V lost 1 base, J lost 3 bases, and 12 bases lay in between. The CDR3 has 15 residues. This CDR3 reads CASSYLNGGDTEAFF. For the CDR3, the DNA is TGTGCCAGCAGTTACTTGAACGGTGGCGACACTGAAGCTTTCTTT.

This chain uses TRBV6-5 with TRBJ1-5, with D unclear. In germline, CDR1 is MNHEY, CDR2 SVGAGI. Trimming shortened V by 6 bases and J by 3 bases, and 6 bases separated the two germline ends. This CDR3 comprises 12 residues. DNA for the CDR3: TGTGCCAGCAGCAGGTACAATCAGCCCCAGCATTTT. This encodes CASSRYNQPQHF.

By share of the sample, this clone is medium-sized. This chain links TRBV11-2 with TRBJ2-3; D remains ambiguous. Germline CDR1 is SGHAT and CDR2 is FQNNGV. This CDR3 is 14 amino acids long. Trimming cost V 5 bases and J 1 base, with 10 bases left between them. CDR3 in DNA: TGTGCCAGCAGCATCTTGATCGGCACAGATACGCAGTATTTT. Its protein is CASSILIGTDTQYF.

V is TRBV6-5 and J is TRBJ2-5; 9 nucleotides agree with TRBD2. V trimming: 1 base; J trimming: 4 bases; junction bases outside the gene matches: 4. The CDR3 loop spans 15 amino acids. Germline V lookup: CDR1 MNHEY, CDR2 SVGAGI. This CDR3 reads CASSYFSGSRETQYF. CDR3 DNA: TGTGCCAGCAGTTACTTTAGCGGGAGTCGAGAGACCCAGTACTTC.

V and J are TRBV10-3 and TRBJ1-5; the D is unclear. There are 14 residues in the CDR3. The germline CDR1 and CDR2 sequences are ENHRY and SYGVKD. The V end was cut by 2 bases, the J end by 4 bases, with 9 bases between. CDR3 sequence: CAISEAALNQPQHF. CDR3 nucleotide sequence: TGTGCCATCAGTGAGGCAGCCTTAAATCAGCCCCAGCATTTT.

Here the CDR3 reads CASTRRGGLEDTQYF. In DNA, the CDR3 is TGTGCCAGCACCAGGAGGGGGGGCTTGGAAGATACGCAGTATTTT. The chain has TRBV28 and TRBJ2-3; D is perhaps TRBD2 (7 bases). The V gene lost 7 bases and the J gene lost 5 bases, with 19 bases spanning the gap. CDR1 MDHEN and CDR2 SYDVKM come from the germline V gene. The CDR3 is 15 residues long.

The rearrangement joins TRBV5-1 to TRBJ1-2, with D unclear. Trimming stripped 1 base from V and 3 bases from J, with 13 bases between. Germline V gene sequence: CDR1 SGHRS, CDR2 YFSETQ. The CDR3 sequence is 15 residues long. CDR3 loop: CASSLKGLRDYGYTF. The CDR3 DNA is TGCGCCAGCAGCTTGAAAGGGTTGAGGGACTATGGCTACACCTTC.

This clone was observed a few times. The chain combines TRBV5-1 with TRBJ1-1; weak D call: TRBD1 (6 bases). The germline V and J ends were trimmed by 2 bases and 6 bases, with 14 bases remaining between them. Germline lookup yields CDR1 SGHRS and CDR2 YFSETQ. The CDR3 length is 14 residues. As DNA, the CDR3 is TGCGCCAGCAGCTTCGAACAGGGTGGGTCTGAAGCTTTCTTT. Translation: CASSFEQGGSEAFF.

This CDR3 reads CASSESRAIGETQYF. The CDR3 DNA reads TGTGCCAGCAGCGAGAGTAGGGCAATAGGAGAGACCCAGTACTTC. The chain uses TRBV11-2 and TRBJ2-5, with D unresolved. The CDR3 extends over 15 amino acids. From germline, CDR1 is SGHAT and CDR2 FQNNGV. The V end was cut by 5 bases, the J end by 4 bases, with 17 bases between.

V is TRBV7-9 and J is TRBJ2-7; tentatively, D is TRBD2 (6 bases). Looked up from germline, CDR1 is SEHNR and CDR2 is FQNEAQ (reference sequence). There are 13 residues in the CDR3. Between the trimmed V and J ends, which lost 5 bases and 3 bases, there was a span of 11 bases. The CDR3 spells CASSRPGSYEQYF. The CDR3, as DNA: TGTGCCAGCAGCCGTCCCGGGAGCTACGAGCAGTACTTC. Based on the CDR3 plus reference TRBV7-9 and TRBJ2-7, the full variable domain is DTGVSQNPRHKITKRGQNVTFRCDPISEHNRLYWYRQTLGQGPEFLTYFQNEAQLEKSRLLSDRFSAERPKGSFSTLEIQRTEQGDSAMYLCASSRPGSYEQYFGPGTRLTVT.

This chain uses TRBV9 with TRBJ2-1, with D hard to call. The length of the CDR3 is 15 residues. V was cut by 0 bases and J by 2 bases, with 9 bases left in between. Germline V gene data show CDR1 as SGDLS and CDR2 as YYNGEE. CDR3 amino acids: CASSVGLATYNEQFF. The CDR3 bases are TGTGCCAGCAGCGTAGGACTCGCGACCTACAATGAGCAGTTCTTC.

The chain links TRBV7-9 to TRBJ2-1; 9 nucleotides line up with TRBD1. Germline trimming cut 5 bases from V and 4 bases from J; bases unmatched to any gene: 6. This CDR3 region has 15 residues. Per the germline V gene, CDR1 is SEHNR and CDR2 is FQNEAQ (reference sequence). CDR3 loop: CASSRDRVGYNEQFF. CDR3 sequence (DNA): TGTGCCAGCAGCCGGGACAGGGTAGGATACAATGAGCAGTTCTTC.

This chain uses TRBV6-5 with TRBJ2-1; 11 bases are shared with TRBD2. Looked up from germline, CDR1 is MNHEY and CDR2 is SVGAGI. The CDR3 totals 16 residues. Trimming took 2 bases from V and 4 from J; bases not matched to a gene: 4. CDR3 coding DNA: TGTGCCAGCAGTTACACGCGACTAGCGGGATACAATGAGCAGTTCTTC. This codes for CASSYTRLAGYNEQFF.